Listed below are T cell receptor beta chains from one sample, sequenced in a study of blood T cell repertoires in COVID-19. Profiling relied on immunoSEQ multiplex PCR, and the TCRdb table lists in-frame clones only, not all of them. The data contain approximately 90,000 clones, 80% to 90% of them singletons. The specimen sequenced was peripheral blood. The receptors derive from an elderly man with active or convalescent COVID-19. Each CDR3 is given with its conserved first and last residue. The order of the fields is D gene, clone size, V gene, J gene, CDR3 protein, CDR3 DNA. The D gene is left open where the match is weak. Expanded clones get a size class; other rows say once, few or many, or leave the size out.

D gene: -; clone size: -; V gene: TRBV29-1; J gene: TRBJ1-1; CDR3 protein: CSVAKGTTNTEAFF; CDR3 DNA: TGCAGCGTTGCAAAAGGGACAACGAACACTGAAGCTTTCTTT
D gene: -; clone size: -; V gene: TRBV5-5; J gene: TRBJ2-3; CDR3 protein: CASWRGGGTDTQYF; CDR3 DNA: TGTGCCAGCTGGAGAGGGGGAGGGACAGATACGCAGTATTTT
D gene: TRBD2; clone size: -; V gene: TRBV7-9; J gene: TRBJ2-1; CDR3 protein: CASSLLLAGEGEQFF; CDR3 DNA: TGTGCCAGCAGCTTATTGCTAGCGGGAGAGGGTGAGCAGTTCTTC
D gene: -; clone size: -; V gene: TRBV19; J gene: TRBJ2-1; CDR3 protein: CASSIFGSESYNEQFF; CDR3 DNA: TGTGCCAGTAGTATCTTCGGGAGCGAATCCTACAATGAGCAGTTCTTC
D gene: TRBD1; clone size: -; V gene: TRBV4-3; J gene: TRBJ1-6; CDR3 protein: CASSQGTGDSPLHF; CDR3 DNA: TGCGCCAGCAGCCAAGGGACAGGGGATTCACCCCTCCACTTT
D gene: TRBD2; clone size: once; V gene: TRBV7-7; J gene: TRBJ2-3; CDR3 protein: CASSRTSGNKDTQYF; CDR3 DNA: TGTGCTAGCAGCCGGACTAGCGGGAATAAAGATACGCAGTATTTT
D gene: TRBD2; clone size: -; V gene: TRBV5-1; J gene: TRBJ2-3; CDR3 protein: CASSLVAGGPTDTQYF; CDR3 DNA: TGCGCCAGCAGCTTGGTGGCGGGAGGGCCTACAGATACGCAGTATTTT
D gene: -; clone size: once; V gene: TRBV5-5; J gene: TRBJ1-4; CDR3 protein: CASSGDSFNEKLFF; CDR3 DNA: TGTGCCAGCAGCGGAGACAGCTTTAATGAAAAACTGTTTTTT
D gene: TRBD1; clone size: -; V gene: TRBV19; J gene: TRBJ2-7; CDR3 protein: CASSMGTDYEQYF; CDR3 DNA: TGTGCCAGTAGTATGGGGACAGACTACGAGCAGTACTTC
D gene: TRBD2; clone size: -; V gene: TRBV20-1; J gene: TRBJ2-2; CDR3 protein: CSASPPSGKTGELFF; CDR3 DNA: TGCAGTGCTAGTCCGCCTAGCGGGAAGACCGGGGAGCTGTTTTTT
D gene: -; clone size: -; V gene: TRBV3-1/TRBV3-2; J gene: TRBJ1-2; CDR3 protein: CASSPTSLSSYGYTF; CDR3 DNA: TGTGCCAGCAGCCCCACCTCCCTATCAAGCTATGGCTACACCTTC
D gene: TRBD1; clone size: once; V gene: TRBV6-2/TRBV6-3; J gene: TRBJ2-7; CDR3 protein: CASRPDRGGTYEQYF; CDR3 DNA: TGTGCCAGCAGACCTGACAGGGGTGGGACCTACGAGCAGTACTTC
D gene: TRBD1; clone size: -; V gene: TRBV9; J gene: TRBJ1-5; CDR3 protein: CASSESGQPYQPQHF; CDR3 DNA: TGTGCCAGCAGCGAATCGGGACAGCCTTATCAGCCCCAGCATTTT
D gene: -; clone size: -; V gene: TRBV5-1; J gene: TRBJ1-1; CDR3 protein: CASSSGSGSTEAFF; CDR3 DNA: TGCGCCAGCAGCTCGGGGTCGGGATCAACTGAAGCTTTCTTT
D gene: TRBD2; clone size: -; V gene: TRBV6-5; J gene: TRBJ2-7; CDR3 protein: CASSRSSGSDYEQYF; CDR3 DNA: TGTGCCAGCAGTAGGTCTAGCGGGAGTGATTACGAGCAGTACTTC
D gene: -; clone size: -; V gene: TRBV4-3; J gene: TRBJ1-6; CDR3 protein: CASSQGSGVNSPLHF; CDR3 DNA: TGCGCCAGCAGCCAAGGATCGGGGGTTAATTCACCCCTCCACTTT
D gene: -; clone size: -; V gene: TRBV11-2; J gene: TRBJ2-3; CDR3 protein: CASSPRWEVDTQYF; CDR3 DNA: TGTGCCAGCAGCCCTCGCTGGGAGGTAGATACGCAGTATTTT
D gene: -; clone size: -; V gene: TRBV27; J gene: TRBJ2-3; CDR3 protein: CASSFSYDTQYF; CDR3 DNA: TGTGCCAGCAGTTTCAGTTATGATACGCAGTATTTT
D gene: TRBD2; clone size: once; V gene: TRBV6-5; J gene: TRBJ2-2; CDR3 protein: CASSSIRDYNTGELFF; CDR3 DNA: TGTGCCAGCAGTTCTATCCGGGACTATAACACCGGGGAGTTGTTTTTT
D gene: TRBD1; clone size: -; V gene: TRBV7-9; J gene: TRBJ1-1; CDR3 protein: CASSSSTGTGGTEAFF; CDR3 DNA: TGTGCCAGCAGCTCTAGTACCGGGACAGGGGGAACTGAAGCTTTCTTT
D gene: -; clone size: once; V gene: TRBV12-5; J gene: TRBJ2-3; CDR3 protein: CASAGSTDTQYF; CDR3 DNA: TGTGCTAGTGCGGGGAGCACAGATACGCAGTATTTT
D gene: -; clone size: -; V gene: TRBV6-5; J gene: TRBJ2-3; CDR3 protein: CASSSRLPAPTDTQYF; CDR3 DNA: TGTGCCAGCAGTTCCCGACTTCCGGCGCCCACAGATACGCAGTATTTT
D gene: TRBD1; clone size: few; V gene: TRBV5-8; J gene: TRBJ2-1; CDR3 protein: CASSYGQADNEQFF; CDR3 DNA: TGTGCCAGCAGCTATGGACAGGCGGACAATGAGCAGTTCTTC
D gene: -; clone size: -; V gene: TRBV3-1/TRBV3-2; J gene: TRBJ1-4; CDR3 protein: CASSGFLTTTNEKLFF; CDR3 DNA: TGTGCCAGCAGCGGCTTCCTGACTACTACTAATGAAAAACTGTTTTTT
D gene: -; clone size: -; V gene: TRBV19; J gene: TRBJ1-5; CDR3 protein: CASSITGIIQPQHF; CDR3 DNA: TGTGCCAGTAGTATAACAGGGATCATTCAGCCCCAGCATTTT